The present TCR beta chain was sequenced within a study of beta chain features in type 1 diabetes. Findings and limits, study-wide: Small HLA sub-analyses could not settle whether HLA shapes TCRB rearrangement. Naive, central memory and regulatory TCRB repertoires appeared more similar among patients than healthy donors.

Worth noting for this clone: Its antigen is as yet unknown.

Investigators reverse transcribed all isolated RNA, so they sequenced expressed TCRB transcripts. Assay: immunoSEQ multiplex PCR; the TCRdb copy retains only in-frame clones and omits some. The repertoire holds fewer than 250,000 clones, with around 68% as singletons. Sorting based on CD45RO/CCR7/CD25/CD127/CD95/CD27 separated CD4+ naive, central memory, regulatory and stem cell-like memory cells. Every sorted population was more than 98% pure. Source material: naive CD4+ T cells from blood. The clonotype originates from a man aged 25-45 years in good health.

The CDR3 DNA follows: TGTGCCAGCAGTGAAGCGGGTGCAACTAATGAAAAACTGTTTTTT. Its translation is CASSEAGATNEKLFF. J is TRBJ1-4 and V is TRBV2; no definite D call. V was trimmed by 0 bases and J by 0 bases, leaving 5 bases between them. Germline CDR1 is SNHLY and CDR2 is FYNNEI. There are 15 residues in the CDR3. Based on the CDR3 plus reference TRBV2 and TRBJ1-4, the full variable domain is EPEVTQTPSHQVTQMGQEVILRCVPISNHLYFYWYRQILGQKVEFLVSFYNNEISEKSEIFDDQFSVERPDGSNFTLKIRSTKLEDSAMYFCASSEAGATNEKLFFGSGTQLSVL.